These 23 T cell receptor beta chains originate from one sample sequenced in a study of cytomegalovirus exposure and HLA in healthy donors. With 60 Vbeta and 13 Jbeta primers, the PCR was carried out. The repertoire was sequenced with immunoSEQ multiplex PCR; TCRdb's copy has only in-frame clones and lacks some. The data show some 110,000 clones, with over 70% seen just once and about 0.8% held by the top ten. Sequencing input: PBMCs. The origin of the receptors is a boy aged 5 to 17 in good health and CMV-seronegative.

This clone came up once. The rearrangement uses TRBV7-9 and TRBJ1-1, with 9 bases matching TRBD1. Germline-derived CDR1 and CDR2 are SEHNR and FQNEAQ (reference sequence). The CDR3 totals 13 residues. J gave up 3 bases and V 8 bases, and 4 bases lay outside the gene matches. The CDR3 DNA sequence: TGTGCCAGCGGGACAGGGCTGGACACTGAAGCTTTCTTT. Translation gives CASGTGLDTEAFF.

The chain is built from TRBV18 and TRBJ2-1; TRBD1 aligns across 7 bases. Trimming took 0 bases from V and 6 from J; bases not matched to a gene: 5. The CDR3 loop spans 15 amino acids. Germline CDR1 reads KGHSH; CDR2 reads LQKENI. This CDR3 reads CASSPPTGFGNEQFF. The CDR3 nucleotides are TGTGCCAGCTCACCACCGACAGGGTTTGGCAATGAGCAGTTCTTC.

The sample holds a few counts of this clone. The V call is TRBV5-6, the J call TRBJ1-1; possible D gene TRBD1, 6 bases. With 0 bases removed from V and 7 bases from J, the gap between germline ends came to 13 bases. CDR1 and CDR2 from the germline V gene are SGHDT and YYEEEE. The CDR3 sequence is 14 residues long. CDR3: CASSLVAGANEAFF. In nucleotides, the CDR3 is TGTGCCAGCAGCTTGGTTGCGGGGGCAAATGAAGCTTTCTTT. The variable domain in full, completed from reference TRBV5-6 and TRBJ1-1, reads DAGVTQSPTHLIKTRGQQVTLRCSPKSGHDTVSWYQQALGQGPQFIFQYYEEEERQRGNFPDRFSGHQFPNYSSELNVNALLLGDSALYLCASSLVAGANEAFFGQGTRLTVV.

This clone appeared a single time. J is TRBJ2-5 and V is TRBV5-6, with TRBD2 as a possible D gene (7 bases). The ends were cut back, 7 bases at V and 5 bases at J, with 15 bases in the middle. The CDR3 covers 13 residues. Germline-derived CDR1 and CDR2 are SGHDT and YYEEEE. The CDR3 coding sequence is TGTGCCAGCTCATTGAGGGGGGGGGAGACCCAGTACTTC. Protein sequence: CASSLRGGETQYF. Combining the CDR3 with reference TRBV5-6 and TRBJ2-5 gives the whole variable domain DAGVTQSPTHLIKTRGQQVTLRCSPKSGHDTVSWYQQALGQGPQFIFQYYEEEERQRGNFPDRFSGHQFPNYSSELNVNALLLGDSALYLCASSLRGGETQYFGPGTRLLVL.

This clone has only a few counts. The chain carries TRBV2 and TRBJ2-1; TRBD2 aligns across 10 bases. The V gene end was trimmed by 7 bases and the J gene end by 1 base; junction bases not matched to a gene: 1. The V gene's germline CDR1 is SNHLY and CDR2 FYNNEI. This CDR3 has 14 amino acids. CDR3 DNA sequence: TGTGCCAGCACTAGCGGGAGTTCCTACAATGAGCAGTTCTTC. It translates to CASTSGSSYNEQFF.

The chain employs TRBV15 and TRBJ2-1, with D perhaps matching TRBD1 (6 bases). The CDR3 is 14 amino acids. Trimming pared 1 base from V and 7 bases from J, leaving 11 bases between. Germline V lookup: CDR1 LNHNV, CDR2 YYDKDF (reference sequence). The CDR3 is CATSRVQGANEQFF. As DNA, the CDR3 is TGTGCCACCAGCAGAGTACAGGGAGCAAATGAGCAGTTCTTC.

CDR3 DNA: TGTGCCAGTAGTACAACAGGGGTTCCCTACGAGCAGTACTTC. Translation gives CASSTTGVPYEQYF. The chain is built from TRBV19 and TRBJ2-7, with 7 bases fitting TRBD1. CDR3 length equals 14 residues. V was pared by 4 bases and J by 2 bases, with 5 bases of the junction left unmatched. Germline CDR1 reads LNHDA; CDR2 reads SQIVND (reference sequence).

This chain connects TRBV18 to TRBJ1-1; D remains unclear. This CDR3 is 12 amino acids long. CDR1 is KGHSH and CDR2 is LQKENI in the germline V gene. Trimming pared 2 bases from V and 3 bases from J, leaving 4 bases between. CDR3 loop: CASSPAYTEAFF. Written as DNA, the CDR3 is TGTGCCAGCTCACCAGCGTACACTGAAGCTTTCTTT.

This clone appeared a single time. V gene TRBV27 combines with J gene TRBJ1-5; 9 nucleotides match TRBD1. V shed 6 bases, J shed 4 bases, and the junction held 4 bases outside the gene matches. The CDR3 covers 14 residues. Germline-derived CDR1 and CDR2 are MNHEY and SMNVEV (reference sequence). In DNA form, the CDR3 reads TGTGCCAGCAGGACAGGGGGAAGTAATCAGCCCCAGCATTTT. Protein sequence: CASRTGGSNQPQHF.

The V call is TRBV7-2, the J call TRBJ2-1, with 8 bases that match TRBD2. The germline V gene encodes CDR1 SGHTA and CDR2 FQGNSA. The CDR3 runs to 17 residues. Trimming cost V 5 bases and J 6 bases; bases outside gene matches: 15. The CDR3 DNA reads TGTGCCAGCAGCCCCCAACTGTGGGCGGGAGGAGTCAATGAGCAGTTCTTC. Its translation: CASSPQLWAGGVNEQFF.

This clone appeared a single time. The V and J genes are TRBV28 and TRBJ2-7; TRBD2 matches 13 bases. V was clipped by 6 bases and J by 5 bases; unmatched bases: 7. CDR1 is MDHEN and CDR2 is SYDVKM in the germline V gene. The CDR3 covers 15 residues. CDR3 sequence: CASSKRTSGRNEQYF. The CDR3 DNA reads as TGTGCCAGCAGCAAAAGGACTAGCGGGAGAAACGAGCAGTACTTC.

The V call is TRBV5-1, the J call TRBJ2-3, with 11 bases lining up with TRBD2. CDR3 size: 16 residues. Losses at the gene ends were 1 base for V and 7 bases for J; bases not matched to a gene: 8. Germline CDR1 reads SGHRS; CDR2 reads YFSETQ. The CDR3 spells CASSLTSGGSLNTQYF. The CDR3 region has the DNA TGCGCCAGCAGCTTGACTAGCGGGGGTTCTCTCAATACGCAGTATTTT. Drawing the rest from reference TRBV5-1 and TRBJ2-3, the complete variable domain is KAGVTQTPRYLIKTRGQQVTLSCSPISGHRSVSWYQQTPGQGLQFLFEYFSETQRNKGNFPGRFSGRQFSNSRSEMNVSTLELGDSALYLCASSLTSGGSLNTQYFGPGTRLTVL.

The table lists this clone with a count of one. Here the CDR3 DNA reads TGTGCCAGCAGCTTGGGGGCCGCCTCGTACCAAGAGACCCAGTACTTC. Encoded protein: CASSLGAASYQETQYF. This rearrangement joins TRBV5-8 to TRBJ2-5; D remains unclear. There are 16 residues in the CDR3. Germline assignment: CDR1 SGHTS and CDR2 YDEGEE. Trimming took off 0 bases at V and 0 bases at J, with 12 bases between the two ends.

This clone came up a few times. DNA of the CDR3: TGTGCCAGCAGCGTAGGGACAGGGGGGAGGACTGAAGCTTTCTTT. Its protein is CASSVGTGGRTEAFF. J is TRBJ1-1 and V is TRBV9, with 10 bases that match TRBD1. Germline V gene lookup returns CDR1 SGDLS and CDR2 YYNGEE. The CDR3 has 15 amino acids. V lost 0 bases, J lost 5 bases, and 4 bases stayed unmatched.

V and J are TRBV4-2 and TRBJ2-7; 9 bases are a match to TRBD2. After removal of 3 bases from V and 1 base from J, the junction contained 13 bases not matched to a gene. This CDR3 has 18 residues. CDR1 is LGHNA, CDR2 YNFKEQ, per germline. This chain's CDR3 is CASSHDLLAGEGSYEQYF. CDR3 nucleotide sequence: TGTGCCAGCAGCCATGACCTCTTAGCGGGAGAAGGGTCCTACGAGCAGTACTTC.

In its sample, this clone was seen a few times. Other DNA sequences in the same sample also yield this CDR3. J is TRBJ1-5 and V is TRBV27; TRBD1 matches at 8 bases. J gave up 6 bases and V 5 bases, and 3 bases lay outside the gene matches. The CDR3 is made up of 13 amino acids. Germline values: CDR1 MNHEY, CDR2 SMNVEV (reference sequence). CDR3 loop: CASSATGGQPQHF. CDR3 bases: TGTGCCAGCAGTGCTACAGGGGGTCAGCCCCAGCATTTT.

This chain's CDR3 is CALHRRGQTNEKLFF. CDR3 nucleotide sequence: TGTGCCCTGCACCGACGGGGACAGACTAATGAAAAACTGTTTTTT. The J gene is TRBJ1-4, the V gene TRBV30, with TRBD1 matching over 7 bases. The ends lost 8 bases at V and 2 bases at J; junction bases unmatched: 11. CDR1 and CDR2 (germline): GTSNPN, SVGIG (reference sequence). This CDR3 contains 15 residues.

The table lists this clone with a few counts. In nucleotides, the CDR3 is TGTGCCAGTCATGACAGGAACACTGAAGCTTTCTTT. This gives the protein CASHDRNTEAFF. The chain recombines TRBV19 with TRBJ1-1; D is perhaps TRBD1 (5 bases). The CDR3 has 12 residues. Trimming left V 8 bases short and J 1 base short, with 8 bases between. Per germline, CDR1 LNHDA and CDR2 SQIVND (reference sequence).

This chain joins TRBV30 and TRBJ1-4; D is undetermined. The V end was cut by 4 bases, the J end by 3 bases, with 9 bases between. Germline values: CDR1 GTSNPN, CDR2 SVGIG (reference sequence). This CDR3 contains 13 residues. CDR3 region: CAWNRQANEKLFF. CDR3 coding DNA: TGTGCCTGGAATCGGCAGGCTAATGAAAAACTGTTTTTT.

The chain employs TRBV7-9 and TRBJ1-1; a possible D gene is TRBD1 (5 bases). The V gene's germline CDR1 is SEHNR and CDR2 FQNEAQ (reference sequence). Trimming left V 5 bases short and J 1 base short, with 17 bases between. CDR3 size: 16 residues. CDR3 DNA sequence: TGTGCCAGCAGCCAACAACTTACTGACAGGAACACTGAAGCTTTCTTT. Translation gives CASSQQLTDRNTEAFF.

Only a few counts were recorded for this clone. This sequence joins TRBV6-6 and TRBJ1-4; D remains unclear. Germline values: CDR1 MNHNY, CDR2 SVGAGI (reference sequence). Trimming pared 4 bases from V and 5 bases from J, leaving 5 bases between. The CDR3 consists of 12 residues. CDR3 DNA sequence: TGTGCCAGCAGTTCTAGAAATGAAAAACTGTTTTTT. Residues: CASSSRNEKLFF.

The chain combines TRBV28 with TRBJ2-2, with 14 bases matching TRBD2. V lost 6 bases, J lost 6 bases, and 6 bases stayed unmatched. The germline V gene has CDR1 MDHEN and CDR2 SYDVKM. CDR3 length: 16 residues. The CDR3: CASSPPTSGGAGELFF. CDR3 bases: TGTGCCAGCAGCCCTCCGACTAGCGGGGGGGCCGGGGAGCTGTTTTTT.

This clone has a handful of counts. The V gene is TRBV2, the J gene TRBJ1-4, with 7 bases matching TRBD1. V lost 3 bases, J lost 0 bases, and 7 bases stayed unmatched. The CDR3 is 17 amino acids. Germline V gives CDR1 SNHLY, CDR2 FYNNEI. CDR3 protein: CASSEFGTEATNEKLFF. CDR3 nucleotides: TGTGCCAGCAGTGAGTTTGGGACAGAGGCAACTAATGAAAAACTGTTTTTT.